The sequence of this T cell receptor (beta chain) was determined in a study of cytomegalovirus exposure and HLA in healthy donors. Germline CDR1 is SQVTM and CDR2 is ANQGSEA. The CDR3 length is 14 residues. Trimming removed 4 bases from V and 6 bases from J, with 16 bases in between. The PCR had 60 Vbeta and 13 Jbeta primers. Profiling relied on immunoSEQ multiplex PCR, and the TCRdb table lists in-frame clones only, not all of them. Of 150,000 to 200,000 clones in the sample, 65% to 80% were seen once. The clonotype comes from a woman in her 30s in good health and CMV-seronegative. The chain joins TRBV29-1 to TRBJ2-1, with D possibly matching TRBD2 (6 bases). The sequencing sample was made of PBMCs. The CDR3: CSVARGGLGNEQFF. CDR3 nucleotides: TGCAGCGTTGCGAGGGGAGGTTTGGGCAATGAGCAGTTCTTC.